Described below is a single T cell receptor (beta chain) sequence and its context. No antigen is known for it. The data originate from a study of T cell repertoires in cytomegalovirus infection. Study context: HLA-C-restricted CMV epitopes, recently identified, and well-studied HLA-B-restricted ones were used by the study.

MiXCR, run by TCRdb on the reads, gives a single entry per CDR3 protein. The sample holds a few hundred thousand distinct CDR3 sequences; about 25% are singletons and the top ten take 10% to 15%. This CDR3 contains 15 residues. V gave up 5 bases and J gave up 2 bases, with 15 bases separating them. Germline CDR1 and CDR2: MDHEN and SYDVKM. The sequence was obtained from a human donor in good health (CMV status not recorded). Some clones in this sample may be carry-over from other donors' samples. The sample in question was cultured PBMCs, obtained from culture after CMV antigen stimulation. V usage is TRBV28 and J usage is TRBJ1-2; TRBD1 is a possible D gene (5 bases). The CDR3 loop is CASSPSRGRNYGYTF. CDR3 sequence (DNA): TGTGCCAGCAGTCCCTCACGGGGGAGAAACTATGGCTACACCTTC.